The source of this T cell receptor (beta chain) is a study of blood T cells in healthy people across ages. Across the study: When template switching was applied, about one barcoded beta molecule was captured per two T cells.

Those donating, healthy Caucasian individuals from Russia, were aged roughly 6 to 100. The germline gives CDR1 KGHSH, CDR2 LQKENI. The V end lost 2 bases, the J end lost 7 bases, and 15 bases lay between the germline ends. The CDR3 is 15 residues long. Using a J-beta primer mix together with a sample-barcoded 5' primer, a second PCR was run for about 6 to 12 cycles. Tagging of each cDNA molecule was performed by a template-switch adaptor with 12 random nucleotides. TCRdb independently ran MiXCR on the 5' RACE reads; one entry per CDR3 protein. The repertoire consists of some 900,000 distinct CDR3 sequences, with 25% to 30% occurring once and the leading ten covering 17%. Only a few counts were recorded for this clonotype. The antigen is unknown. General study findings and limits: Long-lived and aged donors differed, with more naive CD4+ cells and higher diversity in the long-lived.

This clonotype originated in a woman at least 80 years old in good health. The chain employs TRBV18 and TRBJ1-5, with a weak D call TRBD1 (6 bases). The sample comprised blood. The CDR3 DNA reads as TGTGCCAGCTCACCAGCCGGGGGGCAGGGGCAGCCCCAGCATTTT. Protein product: CASSPAGGQGQPQHF.